The clone carrying this TCR beta chain was counted at least ten times. This sample is part of a study of CD8+CD57+ T cells in acquired aplastic anemia. This CDR3 is built from 11 residues. Per germline, CDR1 SQVTM and CDR2 ANQGSEA. J was trimmed by 5 bases and V by 6 bases; bases with no gene match: 3. According to the study, genomic DNA was the template for TCR beta VDJ and CDR3 profiling. TCRdb recomputed calls from the reads with MiXCR, one row per CDR3 protein. The sample lists 100,000 to 150,000 distinct CDR3 sequences, 41% occurring once. The source material was sorted CD4+, CD8+, or CD8+CD57+ T cells (not recorded which) from PBMCs. V is TRBV29-1 and J is TRBJ1-2; 7 nucleotides match TRBD1. This TCR came from a human donor in good health, serving as a control. CDR3 sequence: CSVWTGYGYTF. As DNA, the CDR3 is TGCAGCGTCTGGACAGGTTATGGCTACACCTTC.